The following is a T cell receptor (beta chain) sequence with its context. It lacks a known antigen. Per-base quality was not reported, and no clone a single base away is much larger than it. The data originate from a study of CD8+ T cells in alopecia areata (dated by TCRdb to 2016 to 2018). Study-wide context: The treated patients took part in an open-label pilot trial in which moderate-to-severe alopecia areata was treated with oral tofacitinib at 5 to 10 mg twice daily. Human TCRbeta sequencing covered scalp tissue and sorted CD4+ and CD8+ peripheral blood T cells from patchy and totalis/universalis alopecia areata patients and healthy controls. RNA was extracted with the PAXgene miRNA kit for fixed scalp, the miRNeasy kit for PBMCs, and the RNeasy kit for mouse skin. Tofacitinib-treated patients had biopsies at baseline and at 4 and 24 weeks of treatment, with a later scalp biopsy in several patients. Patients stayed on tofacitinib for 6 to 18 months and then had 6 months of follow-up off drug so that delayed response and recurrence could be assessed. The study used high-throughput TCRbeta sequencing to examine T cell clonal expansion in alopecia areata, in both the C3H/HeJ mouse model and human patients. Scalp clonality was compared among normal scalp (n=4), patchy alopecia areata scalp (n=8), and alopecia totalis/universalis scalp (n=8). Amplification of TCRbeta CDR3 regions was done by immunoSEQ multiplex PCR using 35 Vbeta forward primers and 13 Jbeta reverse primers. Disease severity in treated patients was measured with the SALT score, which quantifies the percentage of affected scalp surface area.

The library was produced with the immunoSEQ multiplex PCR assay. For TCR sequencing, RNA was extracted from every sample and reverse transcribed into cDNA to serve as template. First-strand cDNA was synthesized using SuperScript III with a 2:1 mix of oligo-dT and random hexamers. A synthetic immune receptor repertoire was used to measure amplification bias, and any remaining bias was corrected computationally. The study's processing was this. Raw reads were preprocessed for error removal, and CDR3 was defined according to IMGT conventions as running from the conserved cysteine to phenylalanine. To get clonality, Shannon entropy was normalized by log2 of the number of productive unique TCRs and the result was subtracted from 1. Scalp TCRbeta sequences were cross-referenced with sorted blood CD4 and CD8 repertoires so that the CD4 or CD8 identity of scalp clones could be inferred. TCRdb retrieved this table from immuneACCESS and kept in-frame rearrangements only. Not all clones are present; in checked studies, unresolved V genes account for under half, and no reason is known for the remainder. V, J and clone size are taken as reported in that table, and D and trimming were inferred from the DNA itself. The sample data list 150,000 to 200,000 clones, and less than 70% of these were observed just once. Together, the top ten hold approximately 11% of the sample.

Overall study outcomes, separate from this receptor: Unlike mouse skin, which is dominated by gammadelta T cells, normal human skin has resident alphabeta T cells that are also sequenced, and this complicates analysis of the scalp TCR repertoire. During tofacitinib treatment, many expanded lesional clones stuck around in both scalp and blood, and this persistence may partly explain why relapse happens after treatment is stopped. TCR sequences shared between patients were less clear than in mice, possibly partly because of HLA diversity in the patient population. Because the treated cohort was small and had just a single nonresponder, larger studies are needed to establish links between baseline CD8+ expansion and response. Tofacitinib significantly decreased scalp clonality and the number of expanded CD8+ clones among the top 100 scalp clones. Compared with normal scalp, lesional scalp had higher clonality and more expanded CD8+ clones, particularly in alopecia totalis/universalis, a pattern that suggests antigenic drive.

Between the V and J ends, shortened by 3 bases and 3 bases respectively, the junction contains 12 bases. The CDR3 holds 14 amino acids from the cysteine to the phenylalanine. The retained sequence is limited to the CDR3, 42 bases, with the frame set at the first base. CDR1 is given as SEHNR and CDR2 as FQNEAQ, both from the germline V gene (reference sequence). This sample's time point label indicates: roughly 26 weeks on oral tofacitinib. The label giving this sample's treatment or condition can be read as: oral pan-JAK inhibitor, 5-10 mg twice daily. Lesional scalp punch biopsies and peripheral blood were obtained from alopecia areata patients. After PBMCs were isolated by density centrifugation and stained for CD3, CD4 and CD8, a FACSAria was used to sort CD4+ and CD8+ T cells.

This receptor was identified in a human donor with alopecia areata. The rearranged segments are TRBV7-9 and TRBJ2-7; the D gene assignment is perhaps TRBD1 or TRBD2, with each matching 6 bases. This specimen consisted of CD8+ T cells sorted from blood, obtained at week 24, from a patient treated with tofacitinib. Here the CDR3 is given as CASSFDGGHYEQYF. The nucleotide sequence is TGTGCCAGCAGCTTCGACGGGGGCCACTACGAGCAGTACTTC. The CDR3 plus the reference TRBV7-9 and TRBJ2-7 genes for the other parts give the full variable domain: DTGVSQNPRHKITKRGQNVTFRCDPISEHNRLYWYRQTLGQGPEFLTYFQNEAQLEKSRLLSDRFSAERPKGSFSTLEIQRTEQGDSAMYLCASSFDGGHYEQYFGPGTRLTVT.